The TCR beta chain described here comes from a study of graft-versus-host responses after intestinal transplantation. Germline CDR1 is SNHLY and CDR2 is FYNNEI. The CDR3 totals 15 residues. The germline V and J ends were trimmed by 0 bases and 0 bases, with 6 bases remaining between them. On this clone: The antigen remains unidentified.

Clones were sequenced by immunoSEQ multiplex PCR, and TCRdb holds only the in-frame ones, with some missing. The data contain 90,000 to 150,000 clones, 95% of them seen just once; the ten biggest clones take up around 3%. The receptor was isolated from a human donor who received an intestinal transplant. This chain connects TRBV2 to TRBJ1-5, with a tentative D call TRBD1 (5 bases). The sample in question was unstimulated CD8+ T cells sorted from spleen or lymph node cells, obtained before intestinal transplant. The CDR3 bases are TGTGCCAGCAGTGAAGCGGGGGTTAGCAATCAGCCCCAGCATTTT. Its translation: CASSEAGVSNQPQHF.